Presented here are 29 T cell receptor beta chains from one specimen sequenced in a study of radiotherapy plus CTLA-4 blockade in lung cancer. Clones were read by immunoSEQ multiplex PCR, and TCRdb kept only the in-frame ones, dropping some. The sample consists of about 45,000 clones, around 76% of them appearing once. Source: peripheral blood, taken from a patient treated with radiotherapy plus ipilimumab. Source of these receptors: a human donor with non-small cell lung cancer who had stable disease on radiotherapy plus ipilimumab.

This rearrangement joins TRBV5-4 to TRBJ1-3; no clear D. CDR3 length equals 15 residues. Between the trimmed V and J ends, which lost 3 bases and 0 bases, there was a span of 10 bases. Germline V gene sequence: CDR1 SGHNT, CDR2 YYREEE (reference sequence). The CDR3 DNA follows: TGTGCCAGCAGCTACTGGGATTTCTCTGGAAACACCATATATTTT. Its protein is CASSYWDFSGNTIYF.

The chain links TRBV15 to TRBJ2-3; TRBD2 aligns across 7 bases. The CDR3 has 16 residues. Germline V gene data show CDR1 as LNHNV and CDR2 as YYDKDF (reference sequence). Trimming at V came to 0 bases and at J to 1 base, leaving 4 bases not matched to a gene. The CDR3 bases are TGTGCCACCAGCAGAGATATGGGGAGGGGCACAGATACGCAGTATTTT. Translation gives CATSRDMGRGTDTQYF.

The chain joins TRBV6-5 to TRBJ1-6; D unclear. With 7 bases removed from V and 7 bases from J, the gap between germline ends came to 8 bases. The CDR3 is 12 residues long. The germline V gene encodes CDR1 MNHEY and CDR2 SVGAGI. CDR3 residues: CASIMGNSPLHF. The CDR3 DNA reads TGTGCCAGCATTATGGGGAATTCACCCCTCCACTTT.

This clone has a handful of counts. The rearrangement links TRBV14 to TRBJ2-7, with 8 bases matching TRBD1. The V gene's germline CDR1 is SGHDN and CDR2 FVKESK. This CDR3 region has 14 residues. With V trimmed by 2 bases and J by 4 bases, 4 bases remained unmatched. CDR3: CASSQRTGPYEQYF. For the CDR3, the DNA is TGTGCCAGCAGCCAACGGACAGGGCCGTACGAGCAGTACTTC.

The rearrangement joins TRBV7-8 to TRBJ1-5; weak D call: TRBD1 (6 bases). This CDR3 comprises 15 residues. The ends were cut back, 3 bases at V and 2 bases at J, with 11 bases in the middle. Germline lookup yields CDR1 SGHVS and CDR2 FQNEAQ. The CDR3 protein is CASSLSQGGNQPQHF. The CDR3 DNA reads TGTGCCAGCAGCTTGTCACAGGGAGGCAATCAGCCCCAGCATTTT.

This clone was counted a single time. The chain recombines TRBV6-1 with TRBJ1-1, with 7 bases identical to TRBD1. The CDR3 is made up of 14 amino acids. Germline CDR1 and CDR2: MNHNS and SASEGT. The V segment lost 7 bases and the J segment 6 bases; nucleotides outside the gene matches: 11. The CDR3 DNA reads TGTGCCAGCACCCCGACAGGGTCTTCCCCTGAAGCTTTCTTT. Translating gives CASTPTGSSPEAFF.

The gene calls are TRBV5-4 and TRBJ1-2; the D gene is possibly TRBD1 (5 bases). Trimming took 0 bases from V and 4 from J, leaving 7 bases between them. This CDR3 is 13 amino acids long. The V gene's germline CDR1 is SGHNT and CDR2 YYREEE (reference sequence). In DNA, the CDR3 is TGTGCCAGCAGCTTGGAGCAGGGCTATGGCTACACCTTC. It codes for CASSLEQGYGYTF.

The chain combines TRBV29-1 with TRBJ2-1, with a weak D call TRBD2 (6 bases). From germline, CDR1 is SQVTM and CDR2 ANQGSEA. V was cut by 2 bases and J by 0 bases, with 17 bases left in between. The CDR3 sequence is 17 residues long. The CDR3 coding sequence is TGCAGCGTTGAATTTCCGTCGGGAGTATCCTCCTACAATGAGCAGTTCTTC. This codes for CSVEFPSGVSSYNEQFF.

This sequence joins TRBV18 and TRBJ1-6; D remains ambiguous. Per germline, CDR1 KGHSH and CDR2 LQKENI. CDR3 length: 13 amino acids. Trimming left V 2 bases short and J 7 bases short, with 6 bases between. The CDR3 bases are TGTGCCAGCTCACCAGGTCTGAATTCACCCCTCCACTTT. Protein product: CASSPGLNSPLHF.

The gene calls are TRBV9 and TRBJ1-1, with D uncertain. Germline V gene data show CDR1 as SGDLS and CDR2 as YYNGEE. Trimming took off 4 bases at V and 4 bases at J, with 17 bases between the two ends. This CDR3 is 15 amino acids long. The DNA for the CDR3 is TGTGCCAGCAGCCCACCGCGGGCGCGAGGCACTGAAGCTTTCTTT. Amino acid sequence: CASSPPRARGTEAFF. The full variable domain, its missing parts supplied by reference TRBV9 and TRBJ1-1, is DSGVTQTPKHLITATGQRVTLRCSPRSGDLSVYWYQQSLDQGLQFLIQYYNGEERAKGNILERFSAQQFPDLHSELNLSSLELGDSALYFCASSPPRARGTEAFFGQGTRLTVV.

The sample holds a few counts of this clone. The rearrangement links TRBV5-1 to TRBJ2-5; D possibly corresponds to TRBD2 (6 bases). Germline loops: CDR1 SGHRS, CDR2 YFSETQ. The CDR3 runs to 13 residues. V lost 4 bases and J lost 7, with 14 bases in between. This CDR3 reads CASSASGVGTQYF. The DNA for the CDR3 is TGCGCCAGCAGCGCCTCGGGAGTCGGGACCCAGTACTTC.

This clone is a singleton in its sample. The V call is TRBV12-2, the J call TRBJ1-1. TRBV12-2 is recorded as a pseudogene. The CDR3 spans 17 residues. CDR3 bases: TGTGCAAGTCGCTTAGCGGGGTGGGGACCGCCGAACACTGAAGCTTTCTTT. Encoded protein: CASRLAGWGPPNTEAFF.

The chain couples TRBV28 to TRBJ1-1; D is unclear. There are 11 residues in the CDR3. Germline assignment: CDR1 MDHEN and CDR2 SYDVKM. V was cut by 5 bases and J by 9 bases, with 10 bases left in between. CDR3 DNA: TGTGCCAGCAGTATACCGCACAAAGCTTTCTTT. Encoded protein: CASSIPHKAFF. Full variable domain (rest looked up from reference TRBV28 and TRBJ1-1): DVKVTQSSRYLVKRTGEKVFLECVQDMDHENMFWYRQDPGLGLRLIYFSYDVKMKEKGDIPEGYSVSREKKERFSLILESASTNQTSMYLCASSIPHKAFFGQGTRLTVV.

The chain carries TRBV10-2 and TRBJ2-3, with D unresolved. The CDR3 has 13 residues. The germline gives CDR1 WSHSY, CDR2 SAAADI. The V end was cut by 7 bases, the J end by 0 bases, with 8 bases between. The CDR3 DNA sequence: TGCGCCAGCATCGACATAAGCACAGATACGCAGTATTTT. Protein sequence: CASIDISTDTQYF.

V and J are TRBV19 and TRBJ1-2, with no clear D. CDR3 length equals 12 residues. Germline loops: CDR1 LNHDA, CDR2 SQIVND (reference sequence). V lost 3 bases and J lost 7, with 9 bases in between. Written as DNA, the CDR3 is TGTGCCAGTAGTATGGAGTCGGGTGGCTACACCTTC. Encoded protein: CASSMESGGYTF.

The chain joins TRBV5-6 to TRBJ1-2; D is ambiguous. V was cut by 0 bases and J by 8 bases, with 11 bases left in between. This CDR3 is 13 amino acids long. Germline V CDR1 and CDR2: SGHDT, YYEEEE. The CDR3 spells CASSLGFGGGYTF. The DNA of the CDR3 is TGTGCCAGCAGCTTGGGTTTTGGTGGAGGCTACACCTTC.

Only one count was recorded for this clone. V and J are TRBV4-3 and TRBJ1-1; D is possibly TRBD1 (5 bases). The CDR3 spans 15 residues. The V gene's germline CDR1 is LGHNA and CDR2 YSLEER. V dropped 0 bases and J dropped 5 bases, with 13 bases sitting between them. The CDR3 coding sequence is TGCGCCAGCAGCCAAGAGAGAGGGGTGGTAACTGAAGCTTTCTTT. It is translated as CASSQERGVVTEAFF.

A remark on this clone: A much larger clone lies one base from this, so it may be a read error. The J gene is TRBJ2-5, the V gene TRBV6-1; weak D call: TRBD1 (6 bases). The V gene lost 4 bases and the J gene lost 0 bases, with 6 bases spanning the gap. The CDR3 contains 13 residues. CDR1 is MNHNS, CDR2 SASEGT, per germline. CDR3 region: CASSGTDQETQYF. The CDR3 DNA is TGTGCCAGCAGTGGGACAGACCAAGAGACCCAGTACTTC.

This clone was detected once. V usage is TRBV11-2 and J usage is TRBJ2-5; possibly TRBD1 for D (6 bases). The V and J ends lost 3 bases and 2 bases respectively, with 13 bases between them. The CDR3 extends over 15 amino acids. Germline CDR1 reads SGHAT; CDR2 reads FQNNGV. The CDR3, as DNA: TGTGCCAGCAGCTTTGCAGGGGACGGTCAAGAGACCCAGTACTTC. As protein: CASSFAGDGQETQYF.

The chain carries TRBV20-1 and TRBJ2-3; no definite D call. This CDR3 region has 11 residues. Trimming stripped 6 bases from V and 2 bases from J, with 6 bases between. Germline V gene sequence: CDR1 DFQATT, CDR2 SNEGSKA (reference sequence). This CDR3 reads CSAENTDTQYF. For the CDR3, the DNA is TGCAGTGCCGAGAACACAGATACGCAGTATTTT.

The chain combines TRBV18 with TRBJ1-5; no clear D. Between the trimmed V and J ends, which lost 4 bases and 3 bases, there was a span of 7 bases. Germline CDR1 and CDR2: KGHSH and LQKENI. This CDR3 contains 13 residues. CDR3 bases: TGTGCCAGCTCACGGGAGGTCAATCAGCCCCAGCATTTT. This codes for CASSREVNQPQHF. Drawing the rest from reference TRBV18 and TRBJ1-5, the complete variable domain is NAGVMQNPRHLVRRRGQEARLRCSPMKGHSHVYWYRQLPEEGLKFMVYLQKENIIDESGMPKERFSAEFPKEGPSILRIQQVVRGDSAAYFCASSREVNQPQHFGDGTRLSIL.

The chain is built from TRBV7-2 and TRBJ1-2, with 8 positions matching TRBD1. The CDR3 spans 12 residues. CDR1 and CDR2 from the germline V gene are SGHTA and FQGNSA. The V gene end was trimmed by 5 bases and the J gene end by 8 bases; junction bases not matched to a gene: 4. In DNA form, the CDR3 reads TGTGCCAGCAGCAGGACAGGGTACGGCTACACCTTC. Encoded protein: CASSRTGYGYTF.

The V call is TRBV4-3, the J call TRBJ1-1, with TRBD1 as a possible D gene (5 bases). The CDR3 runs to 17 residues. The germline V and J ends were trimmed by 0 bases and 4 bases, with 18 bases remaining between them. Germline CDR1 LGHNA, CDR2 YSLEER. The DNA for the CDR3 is TGCGCCAGCAGCCAAGATATGGGCGCGGGGGTGGGCACTGAAGCTTTCTTT. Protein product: CASSQDMGAGVGTEAFF.

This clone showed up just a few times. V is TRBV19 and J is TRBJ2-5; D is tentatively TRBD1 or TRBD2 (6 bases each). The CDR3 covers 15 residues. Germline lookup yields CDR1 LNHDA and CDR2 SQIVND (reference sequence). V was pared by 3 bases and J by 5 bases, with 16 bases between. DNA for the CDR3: TGTGCCAGTAGTATGTTAAGGGGGGCGCGGGAGACCCAGTACTTC. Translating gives CASSMLRGARETQYF.

CDR3 in amino acids: CASSSQGYGYTF. DNA for the CDR3: TGTGCCAGCAGTTCACAGGGCTATGGCTACACCTTC. This chain uses TRBV2 with TRBJ1-2, with D possibly matching TRBD1 (6 bases). Trimming shortened V by 5 bases and J by 4 bases, and 8 bases separated the two germline ends. The CDR3 is 12 amino acids. The germline V gene encodes CDR1 SNHLY and CDR2 FYNNEI. The full variable domain, completed using reference TRBV2 and TRBJ1-2, is EPEVTQTPSHQVTQMGQEVILRCVPISNHLYFYWYRQILGQKVEFLVSFYNNEISEKSEIFDDQFSVERPDGSNFTLKIRSTKLEDSAMYFCASSSQGYGYTFGSGTRLTVV.

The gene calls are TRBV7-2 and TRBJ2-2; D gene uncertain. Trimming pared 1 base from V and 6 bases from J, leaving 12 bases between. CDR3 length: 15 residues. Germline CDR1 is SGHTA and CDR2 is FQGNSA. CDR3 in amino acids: CASSLVRAGPGELFF. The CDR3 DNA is TGTGCCAGCAGCTTAGTGCGAGCAGGCCCCGGGGAGCTGTTTTTT. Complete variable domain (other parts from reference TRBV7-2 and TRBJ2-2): GAGVSQSPSNKVTEKGKDVELRCDPISGHTALYWYRQSLGQGLEFLIYFQGNSAPDKSGLPSDRFSAERTGGSVSTLTIQRTQQEDSAVYLCASSLVRAGPGELFFGEGSRLTVL.

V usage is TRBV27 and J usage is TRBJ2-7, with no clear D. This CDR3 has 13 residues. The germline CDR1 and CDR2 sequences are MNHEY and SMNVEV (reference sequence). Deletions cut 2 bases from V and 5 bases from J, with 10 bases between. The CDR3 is CASSLGESHEQYF. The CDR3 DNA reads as TGTGCCAGCAGTTTAGGGGAATCCCACGAGCAGTACTTC.

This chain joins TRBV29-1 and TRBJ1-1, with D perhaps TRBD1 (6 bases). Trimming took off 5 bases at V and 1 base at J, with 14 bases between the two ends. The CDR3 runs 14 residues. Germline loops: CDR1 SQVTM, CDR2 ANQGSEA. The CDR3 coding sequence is TGCAGCGTTTGGGGGGGCGCGCGGAACACTGAAGCTTTCTTT. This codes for CSVWGGARNTEAFF.

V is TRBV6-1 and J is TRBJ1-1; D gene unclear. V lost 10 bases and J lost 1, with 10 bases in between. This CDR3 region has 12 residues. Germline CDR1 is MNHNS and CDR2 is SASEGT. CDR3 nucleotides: TGTGCCACCAAGCTCCGGAACACTGAAGCTTTCTTT. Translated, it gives CATKLRNTEAFF.